The 27 T cell receptor beta chains listed next were all sequenced from one sample in a study of blood T cell repertoires in COVID-19. The table came from immunoSEQ multiplex PCR; TCRdb's copy has only in-frame clones and leaves some out. The table shows roughly 25,000 clones, with 85% to 90% occurring only once. Sequencing was carried out using peripheral blood. Receptor source: a woman older than 75 with acute or convalescent COVID-19.

The V and J genes are TRBV19 and TRBJ1-1; TRBD1 matches 8 bases. The CDR3 totals 14 residues. CDR1 and CDR2 (germline): LNHDA, SQIVND (reference sequence). Trimming at V came to 5 bases and at J to 0 bases, leaving 2 bases not matched to a gene. The CDR3 sequence is CASSGQGMNTEAFF. Written as DNA, the CDR3 is TGTGCCAGTAGTGGACAGGGAATGAACACTGAAGCTTTCTTT.

The CDR3 coding sequence is TGTGCTAGTGGTTTGGGCACGGGACTTAACACCGGGGAGCTGTTTTTT. Its protein is CASGLGTGLNTGELFF. The chain carries TRBV12-5 and TRBJ2-2; D possibly corresponds to TRBD2 (6 bases). The germline V gene has CDR1 LGHNT and CDR2 FRNRAP. CDR3 length: 16 amino acids. V was trimmed by 1 base and J by 2 bases, leaving 11 bases between them.

The rearrangement joins TRBV5-6 to TRBJ2-3; D is ambiguous. Germline CDR1 SGHDT, CDR2 YYEEEE. V was pared by 0 bases and J by 2 bases, with 13 bases between. The CDR3 is 16 residues long. DNA of the CDR3: TGTGCCAGCAGCTTGGGGAGCCCCTATGACACAGATACGCAGTATTTT. This codes for CASSLGSPYDTDTQYF.

This clone is large by share. The chain carries TRBV6-2 or TRBV6-3 and TRBJ2-5; 9 bases line up with TRBD2. Germline V lookup: CDR1 MNHEY, CDR2 SVGEGT. Trimming at V came to 4 bases and at J to 1 base, leaving 13 bases not matched to a gene. This CDR3 has 18 amino acids. DNA for the CDR3: TGTGCCAGCAGTTTACTTTCACGACTAGCGGCGAGCCAAGAGACCCAGTACTTC. Residues: CASSLLSRLAASQETQYF.

This clone came up a few times. J is TRBJ2-1 and V is TRBV7-2; D might be TRBD1 (5 bases). Germline lookup yields CDR1 SGHTA and CDR2 FQGNSA. V lost 4 bases to trimming and J lost 4 bases, with 11 bases between them. This CDR3 is 14 amino acids long. CDR3 bases: TGTGCCAGCAGCTCCCATGGGGCATACAATGAGCAGTTCTTC. Amino acids: CASSSHGAYNEQFF.

This clone showed up just once. The chain is built from TRBV9 and TRBJ2-2; D not certain. CDR1 and CDR2 from the germline V gene are SGDLS and YYNGEE. V was shortened by 4 bases and J by 3 bases, with 13 bases between the two germline ends. The CDR3 is 15 residues long. CDR3 amino acids: CASSQWQAHTGELFF. The CDR3 DNA is TGTGCCAGCAGCCAGTGGCAGGCCCACACCGGGGAGCTGTTTTTT.

The chain employs TRBV27 and TRBJ2-5; 8 bases match TRBD1. The CDR3 totals 13 residues. CDR1 MNHEY and CDR2 SMNVEV come from the germline V gene (reference sequence). The junction had 1 base not matched to a gene; V was cut back by 3 bases and J by 4 bases. CDR3 DNA sequence: TGTGCCAGCAGTTTCAGGGGGCGAGAGACCCAGTACTTC. It encodes CASSFRGRETQYF.

In its sample, this clone was seen a few times. The chain joins TRBV5-1 to TRBJ1-5; no clear D. Germline V lookup: CDR1 SGHRS, CDR2 YFSETQ. Trimming stripped 4 bases from V and 2 bases from J, with 10 bases between. The CDR3 is made up of 14 amino acids. In DNA, the CDR3 is TGCGCCAGCAGCGGCCTAGCGGGCAATCAGCCCCAGCATTTT. The encoded protein is CASSGLAGNQPQHF.

The J gene is TRBJ2-3, the V gene TRBV5-4; 8 nucleotides agree with TRBD2. The CDR3 runs 15 residues. V shed 1 base and J 1 base; nucleotides not matched to a gene: 2. Germline V gene data show CDR1 as SGHNT and CDR2 as YYREEE (reference sequence). CDR3 in DNA: TGTGCCAGCAGCTTGAGCGGGAGTCGCACAGATACGCAGTATTTT. Amino acid sequence: CASSLSGSRTDTQYF. Variable domain in full (rest from reference TRBV5-4 and TRBJ2-3): ETGVTQSPTHLIKTRGQQVTLRCSSQSGHNTVSWYQQALGQGPQFIFQYYREEENGRGNFPPRFSGLQFPNYSSELNVNALELDDSALYLCASSLSGSRTDTQYFGPGTRLTVL.

This chain connects TRBV6-2 or TRBV6-3 to TRBJ2-7; D not resolved. CDR1 MNHEY and CDR2 SVGEGT come from the germline V gene. Trimming took 2 bases from V and 4 from J, leaving 12 bases between them. This CDR3 has 14 residues. CDR3: CASSYLRSRYEQYF. The CDR3, as DNA: TGTGCCAGCAGTTACCTTCGGTCGCGATACGAGCAGTACTTC.

The chain combines TRBV4-3 with TRBJ1-4; tentatively, D is TRBD1 (5 bases). CDR1 is LGHNA, CDR2 YSLEER, per germline. The CDR3 has 13 residues. Trimming left V 4 bases short and J 7 bases short, with 10 bases between. This chain's CDR3 is CASSPRQSEKLFF. The CDR3 bases are TGCGCCAGCAGCCCCCGACAGTCTGAAAAACTGTTTTTT.

J is TRBJ1-5 and V is TRBV10-2, with 7 bases matching TRBD1. CDR3 length equals 13 residues. With V trimmed by 6 bases and J by 2 bases, 1 base remained unmatched. Germline V lookup: CDR1 WSHSY, CDR2 SAAADI. CDR3 protein: CASRGQGNQPQHF. For the CDR3, the DNA is TGCGCCAGCAGAGGACAGGGCAATCAGCCCCAGCATTTT.

The CDR3 DNA reads TGTGCCAGCAGTTACTCGACTAGCGGGAGGAACGAGCAGTACTTC. Translated, it gives CASSYSTSGRNEQYF. V gene TRBV6-2 or TRBV6-3 combines with J gene TRBJ2-7; TRBD2 matches 13 bases. The CDR3 consists of 15 residues. The V gene end was trimmed by 0 bases and the J gene end by 5 bases; junction bases not matched to a gene: 1. Germline V CDR1 and CDR2: MNHEY, SVGEGT.

Worth noting for this clone: One junction end disagrees with the germline gene, perhaps due to a read error. CDR3 sequence: CASSLWGQTEAFF. For the CDR3, the DNA is TGTGCCAGCAGTTTATGGGGACAGACTGAGGCTTTCTTT. V and J are TRBV27 and TRBJ1-1; 7 bases are a match to TRBD1. Germline V gene sequence: CDR1 MNHEY, CDR2 SMNVEV (reference sequence). This CDR3 has 13 residues.

The sample holds a few counts of this clone. The rearrangement links TRBV5-1 to TRBJ2-3, with 8 bases aligning to TRBD2. In germline, CDR1 is SGHRS, CDR2 YFSETQ. The CDR3 is 16 amino acids. V was pared by 1 base and J by 6 bases, with 10 bases of the junction left unmatched. CDR3 protein: CASSLYGREGVDTQYF. The CDR3 region has the DNA TGCGCCAGCAGCTTGTATGGTCGGGAGGGAGTGGATACGCAGTATTTT.

V gene TRBV19 combines with J gene TRBJ1-6; the D gene is possibly TRBD1 (5 bases). CDR1 and CDR2 from the germline V gene are LNHDA and SQIVND (reference sequence). V lost 9 bases to trimming and J lost 9 bases, with 15 bases between them. This CDR3 comprises 13 residues. CDR3 sequence (DNA): TGTGCCAGCGCAGGGACTCTTAGTTCACCCCTCCACTTT. Translation: CASAGTLSSPLHF.

The V call is TRBV18, the J call TRBJ2-3, with 10 positions matching TRBD2. The germline V gene has CDR1 KGHSH and CDR2 LQKENI. The ends lost 3 bases at V and 0 bases at J; junction bases unmatched: 3. CDR3 length equals 16 residues. CDR3 region: CASSPASGSSTDTQYF. The CDR3 bases are TGTGCCAGCTCACCTGCTAGCGGGAGCAGCACAGATACGCAGTATTTT.

This chain connects TRBV7-2 to TRBJ1-5, with a tentative D call TRBD1 (5 bases). The CDR3 runs to 15 residues. The germline V gene encodes CDR1 SGHTA and CDR2 FQGNSA. Trimming took 0 bases from V and 4 from J, leaving 10 bases between them. Here the CDR3 DNA reads TGTGCCAGCAGCTTAGCGCTTGGGGGGAATCAGCCCCAGCATTTT. Amino acids: CASSLALGGNQPQHF. Together with reference TRBV7-2 and TRBJ1-5, the CDR3 gives the full variable domain: GAGVSQSPSNKVTEKGKDVELRCDPISGHTALYWYRQSLGQGLEFLIYFQGNSAPDKSGLPSDRFSAERTGGSVSTLTIQRTQQEDSAVYLCASSLALGGNQPQHFGDGTRLSIL.

The sample holds one count of this clone. The rearrangement joins TRBV6-1 to TRBJ1-2; D possibly corresponds to TRBD1 (6 bases). Germline V gene sequence: CDR1 MNHNS, CDR2 SASEGT. V lost 4 bases and J 0 bases, leaving 15 bases between the germline ends. The CDR3 has 16 amino acids. The CDR3 protein is CASSVFPGQPNYGYTF. CDR3 nucleotides: TGTGCCAGCAGTGTCTTCCCGGGACAACCTAACTATGGCTACACCTTC.

V is TRBV18 and J is TRBJ2-2, with D tentatively TRBD1 (6 bases). V gave up 3 bases and J gave up 9 bases, with 11 bases separating them. Germline-derived CDR1 and CDR2 are KGHSH and LQKENI. This CDR3 spans 13 amino acids. The CDR3 coding sequence is TGTGCCAGCTCACCGGCAGGGGTCCGGGAGCTGTTTTTT. This gives the protein CASSPAGVRELFF.

By sample fraction, this clone is medium-sized. The gene calls are TRBV6-2 or TRBV6-3 and TRBJ1-6; no clear D. CDR3 length equals 14 residues. Germline V lookup: CDR1 MNHEY, CDR2 SVGEGT. The V and J ends lost 3 bases and 7 bases respectively, with 10 bases between them. The CDR3 DNA reads TGTGCCAGCAGTTATGAGGTGGAGAATTCACCCCTCCACTTT. Translation: CASSYEVENSPLHF.

Only a few counts were recorded for this clone. The rearrangement links TRBV6-2 or TRBV6-3 to TRBJ1-1, with D possibly being TRBD1 (5 bases). The V gene's germline CDR1 is MNHEY and CDR2 SVGEGT. The CDR3 has 12 amino acids. V lost 6 bases and J 3 bases, leaving 8 bases between the germline ends. CDR3 protein: CASSRDYTEAFF. CDR3 nucleotide sequence: TGTGCCAGCAGCAGGGACTACACTGAAGCTTTCTTT.

This clone was detected only once. The V call is TRBV9, the J call TRBJ1-2; TRBD1 aligns across 7 bases. Germline V CDR1 and CDR2: SGDLS, YYNGEE. The junction had 10 bases not matched to a gene; V was cut back by 0 bases and J by 8 bases. This CDR3 region has 15 residues. The CDR3 reads CASSVGQDRTVGYTF. The CDR3 DNA reads as TGTGCCAGCAGCGTAGGTCAGGACAGGACGGTCGGCTACACCTTC.

The genes are TRBV5-6 and TRBJ1-3; TRBD1 matches at 9 bases. This CDR3 region has 16 residues. Germline CDR1 and CDR2: SGHDT and YYEEEE. Unmatched junction bases numbered 4, after V lost 3 bases and J lost 0 bases. The CDR3 loop reads CASSWGQGVSGNTIYF. Written as DNA, the CDR3 is TGTGCCAGCAGCTGGGGACAGGGAGTCTCTGGAAACACCATATATTTT.

V is TRBV6-5 and J is TRBJ2-7; 11 bases are shared with TRBD2. J gave up 5 bases and V 5 bases, and 8 bases lay outside the gene matches. CDR3 size: 15 residues. CDR1 is MNHEY, CDR2 SVGAGI, per germline. The CDR3 is CASSLTSGRRHEQYF. CDR3 DNA: TGTGCCAGCAGTCTAACTAGCGGGAGACGCCACGAGCAGTACTTC.

The genes are TRBV19 and TRBJ2-7; 7 positions agree with TRBD2. Unmatched junction bases numbered 9, after V lost 4 bases and J lost 3 bases. The CDR3 runs 15 residues. Germline V gives CDR1 LNHDA, CDR2 SQIVND (reference sequence). DNA for the CDR3: TGTGCCAGTAGTACCCAACTAGCGACTAACTACGAGCAGTACTTC. Translation gives CASSTQLATNYEQYF.

The chain joins TRBV6-1 to TRBJ1-4, with 8 bases matching TRBD1. V dropped 3 bases and J dropped 7; count of bases not matched to a gene: 10. This CDR3 is 16 amino acids long. Germline lookup yields CDR1 MNHNS and CDR2 SASEGT. DNA for the CDR3: TGTGCCAGCAGTGAGGCCAGGGGGCTTATAGGTGAAAAACTGTTTTTT. Protein product: CASSEARGLIGEKLFF.